This TCR beta chain derives from a study of blood T cell repertoires in COVID-19. Study context: Some COVID-19 samples were acute and others convalescent; all came from the United States, Italy and Spain. PBMCs, B-cell-depleted T cells, or T cells provided the cDNA or gDNA that made up the material.

Per the original methods: Estimation of nucleated cell counts was performed using reference gene primer amplification. Measured with immunoSEQ multiplex PCR; TCRdb has only the in-frame clones, and not every one. The DNA gave D and trimming, while V, J and clone size come from that table. In the table there are roughly 180,000 clones, approximately 81% of which are singletons. Recruited during active infection, patients (from Seattle) were subsequently followed longitudinally. The TCR originated in a woman aged 45-65 years with COVID-19, enrolled during active disease. The sequencing sample was made of peripheral blood.

For the CDR3, the DNA is TGTGCCAGCAGGGGCAGCACTTGGGGCAACTATGGCTACACCTTC. Protein product: CASRGSTWGNYGYTF. The V gene is TRBV6-5, the J gene TRBJ1-2; weak D call: TRBD1 (5 bases). With 6 bases removed from V and 2 bases from J, the gap between germline ends came to 16 bases. CDR3 size: 15 residues. Germline-derived CDR1 and CDR2 are MNHEY and SVGAGI.